Each of the 5 T cell receptor beta chains below was sequenced from the same sample in a study of OX40 agonist ivuxolimab in advanced cancers. Sequencing was performed with immunoSEQ multiplex PCR; in TCRdb, only in-frame clones are kept and a portion is missing. In the table there are roughly 99,000 clones, around 93% of which are singletons. The specimen was CD4+ or CD8+ T cells sorted from blood, collected in a trial of the OX40 agonist ivuxolimab. All receptors come from an adult with an advanced solid tumor such as melanoma, head and neck, liver or kidney cancer.

This clone showed up just a few times. The chain is built from TRBV27 and TRBJ1-4; 8 bases map to TRBD1. J was trimmed by 7 bases and V by 7 bases; bases with no gene match: 11. Germline CDR1 and CDR2: MNHEY and SMNVEV (reference sequence). The CDR3 is 15 residues long. The CDR3 protein is CASTRTGTLSEKLFF. CDR3 DNA sequence: TGTGCCAGCACCCGGACAGGGACTCTTAGTGAAAAACTGTTTTTT. Together with reference TRBV27 and TRBJ1-4, the CDR3 gives the full variable domain: EAQVTQNPRYLITVTGKKLTVTCSQNMNHEYMSWYRQDPGLGLRQIYYSMNVEVTDKGDVPEGYKVSRKEKRNFPLILESPSPNQTSLYFCASTRTGTLSEKLFFGSGTQLSVL.

The chain recombines TRBV6-1 with TRBJ2-1; 9 positions agree with TRBD1. Unmatched junction bases numbered 4, after V lost 3 bases and J lost 4 bases. CDR1 is MNHNS and CDR2 is SASEGT in the germline V gene. CDR3 length: 15 amino acids. Written as DNA, the CDR3 is TGTGCCAGCAGTGAGGGGGGGACAGGGTACAATGAGCAGTTCTTC. This codes for CASSEGGTGYNEQFF.

The chain uses TRBV4-1 and TRBJ2-7, with D possibly matching TRBD1 (6 bases). The V end was cut by 3 bases, the J end by 6 bases, with 9 bases between. Germline loops: CDR1 MGHRA, CDR2 YSYEKL. This CDR3 is built from 12 residues. In DNA form, the CDR3 reads TGCGCCAGCAGCCACAGGGGCCGCGAGCAGTACTTC. Amino acid sequence: CASSHRGREQYF.

This chain uses TRBV7-6 with TRBJ2-5; 8 bases are a match to TRBD1. The CDR3 extends over 15 amino acids. The ends lost 5 bases at V and 2 bases at J; junction bases unmatched: 7. CDR1 and CDR2 from the germline V gene are SGHVS and FNYEAQ. The CDR3 DNA sequence: TGTGCCAGCAGCGTTAGACAGGGGACGCAAGAGACCCAGTACTTC. Translated, it gives CASSVRQGTQETQYF.

V gene TRBV28 combines with J gene TRBJ2-5, with a tentative D call TRBD2 (6 bases). Germline V gives CDR1 MDHEN, CDR2 SYDVKM. Trimming took off 3 bases at V and 1 base at J, with 12 bases between the two ends. The CDR3 contains 15 residues. CDR3 residues: CASSFHWRGQETQYF. As DNA, the CDR3 is TGTGCCAGCAGTTTTCACTGGCGGGGCCAAGAGACCCAGTACTTC. The full variable domain, with the rest looked up from reference TRBV28 and TRBJ2-5, is DVKVTQSSRYLVKRTGEKVFLECVQDMDHENMFWYRQDPGLGLRLIYFSYDVKMKEKGDIPEGYSVSREKKERFSLILESASTNQTSMYLCASSFHWRGQETQYFGPGTRLLVL.